A single sample gave rise to the 4 T cell receptor beta chains below, sequenced in a study of beta chain features in type 1 diabetes. Findings and caveats of the study: Shorter TCRB CDR3s, moderately but significantly so, were found in Type 1 diabetes patients in all four CD4+ subsets.

The investigators reverse transcribed all of the isolated RNA, so they sequenced expressed TCRB transcripts. The data were produced by immunoSEQ multiplex PCR, yet TCRdb's version contains in-frame clones alone and is incomplete. This table holds hundreds of thousands of clones, 13% found once. No antigens are known for them. The sample was naive CD4+ T cells from blood. All receptors derive from a man between 18 and 29 years old with type 1 diabetes.

There are a few counts of this clone. This chain uses TRBV4-1 with TRBJ1-2, with D perhaps TRBD1 (6 bases). The CDR3 is made up of 16 amino acids. Germline loops: CDR1 MGHRA, CDR2 YSYEKL. Between the trimmed V and J ends, which lost 0 bases and 4 bases, there was a span of 15 bases. The CDR3 coding sequence is TGCGCCAGCAGCCAAGAGGCGGGCAGGGGACCCTATGGCTACACCTTC. It translates to CASSQEAGRGPYGYTF.

V usage is TRBV25-1 and J usage is TRBJ2-7; 7 bases map to TRBD1. Germline assignment: CDR1 MGHDK and CDR2 SYGVNS. V lost 5 bases and J lost 1; bases outside the gene matches: 2. The CDR3 is 13 amino acids. The CDR3 loop is CASSTGQSYEQYF. CDR3 nucleotides: TGTGCCAGCAGTACGGGACAGTCCTACGAGCAGTACTTC.

V usage is TRBV11-2 and J usage is TRBJ2-2; 7 bases fit TRBD2. Germline CDR1 SGHAT, CDR2 FQNNGV. The V gene end was trimmed by 0 bases and the J gene end by 3 bases; junction bases not matched to a gene: 4. The CDR3 spans 16 residues. CDR3 in DNA: TGTGCCAGCAGCTTAGAGTCCGGGGGGTACACCGGGGAGCTGTTTTTT. It translates to CASSLESGGYTGELFF.

This clone was counted a few times. The identical CDR3 is also encoded by other nucleotide sequences in the sample. The chain is built from TRBV29-1 and TRBJ1-1; no firm D call. V lost 4 bases, J lost 0 bases, and 9 bases lay in between. Germline V lookup: CDR1 SQVTM, CDR2 ANQGSEA. The CDR3 is 13 amino acids. The CDR3 here is CSVAGRLNTEAFF. The CDR3 DNA sequence: TGCAGCGTTGCTGGCAGGCTGAACACTGAAGCTTTCTTT.